A single sample gave rise to the 21 T cell receptor beta chains below, sequenced in a study of T cell responses to AZD1222 COVID-19 vaccine. The repertoire was sequenced with immunoSEQ multiplex PCR; TCRdb's copy has only in-frame clones and lacks some. This sample has around 160,000 clones, with about 90% found just once. Sequenced material: peripheral blood, taken 28 days after the second AZD1222 dose. Every receptor here comes from an adult who received the AZD1222 COVID-19 vaccine.

J is TRBJ1-2 and V is TRBV6-2 or TRBV6-3; perhaps TRBD1 as D (5 bases). The CDR3 is 15 residues long. Per the germline V gene, CDR1 is MNHEY and CDR2 is SVGEGT. Trimming pared 6 bases from V and 1 base from J, leaving 15 bases between. CDR3: CASSFPGLHNYGYTF. The CDR3 DNA follows: TGTGCCAGCAGCTTCCCGGGACTGCATAACTATGGCTACACCTTC.

This clone was counted once. CDR3 amino acids: CASSSGRANQPQHF. The CDR3, as DNA: TGTGCCAGCAGCTCTGGTAGGGCCAATCAGCCCCAGCATTTT. The chain couples TRBV6-5 to TRBJ1-5, with unresolved D. This CDR3 is built from 14 residues. Trimming left V 6 bases short and J 3 bases short, with 12 bases between. Germline CDR1 and CDR2: MNHEY and SVGAGI.

The chain uses TRBV7-9 and TRBJ2-1; D tentatively reads TRBD1 or TRBD2 (7 bases each). The V and J ends lost 5 bases and 0 bases respectively, with 11 bases between them. This CDR3 spans 15 amino acids. Germline V gene sequence: CDR1 SEHNR, CDR2 FQNEAQ (reference sequence). CDR3 coding DNA: TGTGCCAGCAGCGGGGAGGGGGCCTCCTACAATGAGCAGTTCTTC. Protein sequence: CASSGEGASYNEQFF. Full variable domain (remainder filled in from reference TRBV7-9 and TRBJ2-1): DTGVSQNPRHKITKRGQNVTFRCDPISEHNRLYWYRQTLGQGPEFLTYFQNEAQLEKSRLLSDRFSAERPKGSFSTLEIQRTEQGDSAMYLCASSGEGASYNEQFFGPGTRLTVL.

The chain links TRBV5-4 to TRBJ2-2; TRBD1 matches at 8 bases. The CDR3 totals 15 residues. V shed 0 bases and J 6 bases; nucleotides not matched to a gene: 4. CDR1 and CDR2 (germline): SGHNT, YYREEE (reference sequence). CDR3 DNA sequence: TGTGCCAGCAGCTTGGCAGGGGGCGCGTCCGGGGAGCTGTTTTTT. Amino acids: CASSLAGGASGELFF. The full variable domain, completed using reference TRBV5-4 and TRBJ2-2, is ETGVTQSPTHLIKTRGQQVTLRCSSQSGHNTVSWYQQALGQGPQFIFQYYREEENGRGNFPPRFSGLQFPNYSSELNVNALELDDSALYLCASSLAGGASGELFFGEGSRLTVL.

The table lists this clone with a count of one. The chain links TRBV11-2 to TRBJ1-1; unclear D gene. V shed 6 bases and J shed 8 bases, with 16 bases lying between them. The germline gives CDR1 SGHAT, CDR2 FQNNGV. This CDR3 region has 13 residues. CDR3 sequence: CASRYWGSSEAFF. The CDR3 DNA sequence: TGTGCCAGCAGGTACTGGGGAAGCTCAGAAGCTTTCTTT.

The rearrangement links TRBV10-2 to TRBJ2-2; 8 nucleotides agree with TRBD1. CDR1 WSHSY and CDR2 SAAADI come from the germline V gene. CDR3 length: 14 amino acids. V lost 3 bases, J lost 5 bases, and 2 bases stayed unmatched. CDR3 residues: CASSDRGLTGELFF. CDR3 bases: TGCGCCAGCAGTGACAGGGGGCTAACCGGGGAGCTGTTTTTT.

This chain joins TRBV7-9 and TRBJ2-2, with 9 bases matching TRBD1. Germline CDR1 is SEHNR and CDR2 is FQNEAQ (reference sequence). The CDR3 is 18 amino acids. The junction had 16 bases not matched to a gene; V was cut back by 5 bases and J by 6 bases. This CDR3 is CASSPLKDRGGSAGELFF. The CDR3 bases are TGTGCCAGCAGCCCCTTGAAGGACAGGGGAGGTAGCGCCGGGGAGCTGTTTTTT.

V and J are TRBV28 and TRBJ2-2; D remains ambiguous. Germline CDR1 reads MDHEN; CDR2 reads SYDVKM. V was cut by 4 bases and J by 4 bases, with 4 bases left in between. The CDR3 extends over 12 amino acids. DNA for the CDR3: TGTGCCAGCAGTTCCTCCACCGGGGAGCTGTTTTTT. This codes for CASSSSTGELFF.

The chain carries TRBV19 and TRBJ1-4; D is perhaps TRBD1 (5 bases). CDR3 size: 15 residues. Germline CDR1 reads LNHDA; CDR2 reads SQIVND (reference sequence). V lost 5 bases and J lost 6, with 16 bases in between. The CDR3 loop reads CASSPPTVSYEKLFF. The CDR3 bases are TGTGCCAGTAGTCCACCGACAGTCTCCTATGAAAAACTGTTTTTT.

The chain recombines TRBV7-8 with TRBJ2-2, with TRBD1 identical over 7 bases. After removal of 5 bases from V and 4 bases from J, the junction contained 4 bases not matched to a gene. Looked up from germline, CDR1 is SGHVS and CDR2 is FQNEAQ. This CDR3 has 14 amino acids. The CDR3 sequence is CASSPGQLTGELFF. CDR3 DNA: TGTGCCAGCAGCCCGGGACAGCTCACCGGGGAGCTGTTTTTT.

The chain is built from TRBV5-1 and TRBJ1-1, with D possibly matching TRBD1 (5 bases). The CDR3 sequence is 15 residues long. Germline assignment: CDR1 SGHRS and CDR2 YFSETQ. The V end lost 3 bases, the J end lost 4 bases, and 16 bases lay between the germline ends. The CDR3 sequence: CASSSGGVWTTEAFF. CDR3 in DNA: TGCGCCAGCAGCTCGGGAGGGGTGTGGACCACTGAAGCTTTCTTT.

The chain uses TRBV18 and TRBJ1-1; D gene unclear. From germline, CDR1 is KGHSH and CDR2 LQKENI. Trimming took 3 bases from V and 5 from J, leaving 7 bases between them. This CDR3 has 12 residues. CDR3: CASSPPGTEAFF. CDR3 sequence (DNA): TGTGCCAGCTCACCGCCCGGGACTGAAGCTTTCTTT.

The chain couples TRBV7-3 to TRBJ2-3; 9 nucleotides align to TRBD2. J gave up 4 bases and V 1 base, and 3 bases lay outside the gene matches. Germline CDR1 is SGHTA and CDR2 is FQGTGA. This CDR3 region has 15 residues. Written as DNA, the CDR3 is TGTGCCAGCAGCTTAAGAGCGGGAGGCCCAGATACGCAGTATTTT. It yields the protein CASSLRAGGPDTQYF.

The V call is TRBV6-5, the J call TRBJ2-7, with 11 bases matching TRBD1. CDR1 and CDR2 from the germline V gene are MNHEY and SVGAGI. The CDR3 is 16 amino acids. V was clipped by 2 bases and J by 4 bases; unmatched bases: 7. The CDR3 region is CASSYQDRGRGYEQYF. For the CDR3, the DNA is TGTGCCAGCAGTTACCAGGACAGGGGGCGCGGGTACGAGCAGTACTTC.

This clone was counted a single time. The rearrangement joins TRBV5-4 to TRBJ1-1; D remains ambiguous. Germline V CDR1 and CDR2: SGHNT, YYREEE (reference sequence). Trimming shortened V by 0 bases and J by 1 base, and 7 bases separated the two germline ends. This CDR3 comprises 14 residues. For the CDR3, the DNA is TGTGCCAGCAGCTTGGGTGCGGGGAACACTGAAGCTTTCTTT. Translation gives CASSLGAGNTEAFF.

J is TRBJ1-3 and V is TRBV28, with 9 nucleotides matching TRBD1. V gave up 5 bases and J gave up 6 bases; unmatched junction bases: 8. Germline V gene lookup returns CDR1 MDHEN and CDR2 SYDVKM. The CDR3 sequence is 15 residues long. CDR3 sequence: CASSRRDRVINTIYF. The CDR3 region has the DNA TGTGCCAGCAGTCGTCGGGACAGGGTAATAAACACCATATATTTT.

CDR3 protein: CASSSPRVEREGHETQYF. CDR3 sequence (DNA): TGTGCCAGCAGCTCACCCCGAGTTGAGCGGGAGGGCCACGAGACCCAGTACTTC. The chain has TRBV7-2 and TRBJ2-5, with 10 bases identical to TRBD2. The CDR3 consists of 18 residues. Germline V gene data show CDR1 as SGHTA and CDR2 as FQGNSA. J gave up 5 bases and V 4 bases, and 16 bases lay outside the gene matches.

The chain recombines TRBV6-5 with TRBJ2-1; 7 bases agree with TRBD1. This CDR3 comprises 15 residues. The J segment lost 3 bases and the V segment lost 6 bases, leaving 8 bases of the junction unmatched. Germline lookup yields CDR1 MNHEY and CDR2 SVGAGI. DNA for the CDR3: TGTGCCAGCAGCCCCGACAGGGTTTACTACAATGAGCAGTTCTTC. It translates to CASSPDRVYYNEQFF.

This chain connects TRBV19 to TRBJ1-5, with D perhaps matching TRBD1 (5 bases). The CDR3 is 15 residues long. The V gene's germline CDR1 is LNHDA and CDR2 SQIVND (reference sequence). The V end was cut by 1 base, the J end by 5 bases, with 12 bases between. As DNA, the CDR3 is TGTGCCAGTAGTATAGTATCAGGGAGCTATCAGCCCCAGCATTTT. It specifies CASSIVSGSYQPQHF. Full variable domain (rest looked up from reference TRBV19 and TRBJ1-5): DGGITQSPKYLFRKEGQNVTLSCEQNLNHDAMYWYRQDPGQGLRLIYYSQIVNDFQKGDIAEGYSVSREKKESFPLTVTSAQKNPTAFYLCASSIVSGSYQPQHFGDGTRLSIL.

The gene calls are TRBV5-4 and TRBJ2-1; D unclear. The V gene lost 3 bases and the J gene lost 9 bases, with 10 bases spanning the gap. Germline CDR1 is SGHNT and CDR2 is YYREEE (reference sequence). This CDR3 region has 12 residues. DNA of the CDR3: TGTGCCAGCAGCTGGACCCCACTTGAGCAGTTCTTC. Translation: CASSWTPLEQFF.

This clone was observed a single time. J is TRBJ1-2 and V is TRBV4-2; TRBD1 is a possible D gene (5 bases). Germline CDR1 reads LGHNA; CDR2 reads YNFKEQ. The ends were cut back, 0 bases at V and 6 bases at J, with 17 bases in the middle. The CDR3 covers 16 residues. CDR3 in amino acids: CASSQDLGLTVDGYTF. CDR3 nucleotides: TGTGCCAGCAGCCAAGATCTGGGACTGACAGTCGATGGCTACACCTTC.